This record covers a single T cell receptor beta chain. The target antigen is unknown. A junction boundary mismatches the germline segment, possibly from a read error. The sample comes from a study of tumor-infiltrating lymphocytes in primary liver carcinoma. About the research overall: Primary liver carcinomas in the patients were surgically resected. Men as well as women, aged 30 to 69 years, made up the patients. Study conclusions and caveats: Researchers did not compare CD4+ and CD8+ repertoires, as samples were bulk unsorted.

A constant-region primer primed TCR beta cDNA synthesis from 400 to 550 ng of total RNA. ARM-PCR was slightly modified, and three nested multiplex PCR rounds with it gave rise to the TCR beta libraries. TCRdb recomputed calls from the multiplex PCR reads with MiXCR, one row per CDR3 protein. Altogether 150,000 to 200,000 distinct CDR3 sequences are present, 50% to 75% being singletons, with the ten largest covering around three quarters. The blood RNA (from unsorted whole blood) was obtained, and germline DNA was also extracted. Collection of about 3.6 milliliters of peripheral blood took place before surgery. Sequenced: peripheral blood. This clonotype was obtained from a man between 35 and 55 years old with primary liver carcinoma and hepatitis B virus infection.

Written as DNA, the CDR3 is TGTGCCTCTTCTCCCCAAGCGGGAGTAGAAGAGACCCAGCACTTC. Protein sequence: CASSPQAGVEETQHF. V and J are TRBV30 and TRBJ2-5; 8 positions agree with TRBD2. CDR3 length: 15 amino acids. CDR1 is GTSNPN, CDR2 SVGIG, per germline (reference sequence).